The rows below give T cell receptor beta chains drawn from one sample of a study of T cell changes during pregnancy in multiple sclerosis. Sequencing used immunoSEQ multiplex PCR; TCRdb keeps in-frame clones, though not all of them. The sample lists 16,000 or so clones, around 96% seen once, with around 0.9% in the top ten. The material was peripheral blood, obtained in the third trimester of pregnancy. The source of these receptors is a female donor with multiple sclerosis, enrolled in a pregnancy study. The CDR3 runs from the conserved cysteine through the conserved F or W. D genes are given only for firm matches. A row's size may be missing; if present it is once, few, many or a size class.

>TRBJ2-7|TRBD1|TRBV2|once
TGTGCCAGCAGCGAGCGGACAGGGACCTACGAGCAGTACTTC
CASSERTGTYEQYF
>TRBJ2-1|TRBD2|TRBV19|.
TGTGCCAGTAGTATAGCTCTAGCGGGAGGTAACAATGAGCAGTTCTTC
CASSIALAGGNNEQFF
>TRBJ1-2|TRBD1|TRBV13|.
TGTGCCAGCAGCACCCGACAGGGGATAACACTAGGCTACACCTTC
CASSTRQGITLGYTF
>TRBJ2-5|TRBD2|TRBV9|.
TGTAGTAGCGGGGATCAAGAGACCCAGTACTTC
CSSGDQETQYF
>TRBJ2-3|.|TRBV9|.
TGTGCCAGCAGCGTAAGGCTAGATGCAGATACGCAGTATTTT
CASSVRLDADTQYF
>TRBJ2-3|TRBD2|TRBV28|once
TGTGCCAGCAGAGGTAGCGGGAGGGTGACAGATACGCAGTATTTT
CASRGSGRVTDTQYF
>TRBJ1-2|TRBD1|TRBV4-3|once
TGCGCCAGCAGCCAAGAATCAGGGGGCGATGGCTACACCTTC
CASSQESGGDGYTF
>TRBJ2-1|.|TRBV5-6|.
TGTGCCAGCAGCTTGGGGGGGGTGTTAAATGAGCAGTTCTTC
CASSLGGVLNEQFF
>TRBJ2-6|.|TRBV29-1|.
TGCAGCGCCACCCGCGATACAGACTCTGGGGCCAACGTCCTGACTTTC
CSATRDTDSGANVLTF
>TRBJ1-5|.|TRBV4-1|.
TGCGCCAGCAGCCGCCTCGGGGTTCAAAATCAGCCCCAGCATTTT
CASSRLGVQNQPQHF
>TRBJ2-7|.|TRBV28|.
TGTGCCAGCAGTTTACTGGGCAGGGAAGGTTTGCAGTACTTC
CASSLLGREGLQYF
>TRBJ1-2|.|TRBV6-6|.
TGTGCCAGCAGCCAACCCAGGGAAAACTATGGCTACACCTTC
CASSQPRENYGYTF
>TRBJ1-5|.|TRBV7-2|.
TGTGCCAGCAGCTTAGATGCTGCGGTACAACCCTATCAGCCCCAGCATTTT
CASSLDAAVQPYQPQHF
>TRBJ2-7|TRBD1|TRBV19|.
TGTGCCAGTAGTATAGAGCGCCAAGGGGGCCACGAGCAGTACTTC
CASSIERQGGHEQYF
>TRBJ2-3|TRBD1|TRBV7-3|.
TGTGCCAGCAGCACGGGACAGCACAGAGATACGCAGTATTTT
CASSTGQHRDTQYF
>TRBJ1-2|.|TRBV7-9|once
TGTGCCAGCAGCTTAGGCAGTCTCTATGGCTACACCTTC
CASSLGSLYGYTF
>TRBJ1-1|.|TRBV27|.
TGTGCCAGCAGTTTACAGGGCGCGAACACTGAAGCTTTCTTT
CASSLQGANTEAFF
>TRBJ2-7|.|TRBV18|.
TGTGCCAGCTCACCCTCTACAGTCAGTCGTTTCCTCGAGCAGTACTTC
CASSPSTVSRFLEQYF
>TRBJ2-1|TRBD2|TRBV5-1|.
TGCGCCAGCAGCGCCAGCGGGATTTCCTACAATGAGCAGTTCTTC
CASSASGISYNEQFF
>TRBJ1-2|TRBD1|TRBV2|.
TGTGCCAGCAGCAACAGGGGCGGTAACTATGGCTACACCTTC
CASSNRGGNYGYTF
>TRBJ2-1|TRBD2|TRBV4-2|.
TGTGCCAGCAGCCAAGATCGAGGACTAGCGGTCGAGGGGAATGAGCAGTTCTTC
CASSQDRGLAVEGNEQFF
>TRBJ2-7|.|TRBV19|.
TGTGCCAGTAGATCGACAGGCCCTCGCTCCTACGAGCAGTACTTC
CASRSTGPRSYEQYF
>TRBJ1-2|TRBD1|TRBV2|.
TGTGCCAGCAGCCACGGGGGGACAGGGGAATATGGCTACACCTTC
CASSHGGTGEYGYTF
>TRBJ2-1|TRBD2|TRBV5-8|.
TGTGCCAGCAGCTTGGGACGACTAGCGGGGGTTTCCTACAATGAGCAGTTCTTC
CASSLGRLAGVSYNEQFF
>TRBJ2-3|TRBD1|TRBV10-3|.
TGTGCCATCAGTGAACGGGACAGGGATACAGATACGCAGTATTTT
CAISERDRDTDTQYF
>TRBJ1-1|TRBD1|TRBV19|.
TGTGCCAGTAGTGCGGGACAGGGGATGAACACTGAAGCTTTCTTT
CASSAGQGMNTEAFF
>TRBJ1-5|.|TRBV5-8|.
TGTGCCAGCAGCCTCCGGGGGTTGAGCAATCAGCCCCAGCATTTT
CASSLRGLSNQPQHF
>TRBJ2-2|TRBD2|TRBV2|.
TGTGCCAGCAGGGGGACTAGACTGAACACCGGGGAGCTGTTTTTT
CASRGTRLNTGELFF
>TRBJ2-3|TRBD2|TRBV2|.
TGTGCCACCTTCCCGACTAGCACCTACACAGATACGCAGTATTTT
CATFPTSTYTDTQYF
>TRBJ2-3|TRBD2|TRBV2|.
TGTGCCAGCAGTGGGACTAGAGGAGATACGCAGTATTTT
CASSGTRGDTQYF
>TRBJ2-1|TRBD2|TRBV18|.
TGTGCCAGCTCACCATTTTCGACTAGCACCCACAGTGAGCAGTTCTTC
CASSPFSTSTHSEQFF
>TRBJ2-7|TRBD2|TRBV27|.
TGTGCCAGCAGGAGGGGGCCTAGCGGGAAACCCTACGAGCAGTACTTC
CASRRGPSGKPYEQYF
>TRBJ1-1|.|TRBV5-8|.
TGTGCCAGCAGCTTGGGACAGGTTATCACTGAAGCTTTCTTT
CASSLGQVITEAFF
>TRBJ1-2|TRBD1|TRBV10-2|.
TGCGCCAGCAGTGATCCCGGGACAGGGGGTCAAAGTCCTTACACCTTC
CASSDPGTGGQSPYTF
>TRBJ1-5|.|TRBV19|.
TGTGCCAGTAGTATTGGGGGGGCGCGGCAGCCCCAGCATTTT
CASSIGGARQPQHF
>TRBJ2-7|.|TRBV7-9|.
TGTGCCAGCCAAGAACAGGCCGGGGGCGAGCAGTACTTC
CASQEQAGGEQYF
>TRBJ2-7|TRBD1|TRBV15|.
TGTGCCACCAGCAGACGGGACAGGGTCTACGAGCAGTACTTC
CATSRRDRVYEQYF
>TRBJ2-7|TRBD1|TRBV5-4|.
TGTGCCAGCAGCCGAAGGACAGGGTCCTACGAGCAGTACTTC
CASSRRTGSYEQYF
>TRBJ2-2|.|TRBV7-6|.
TGTGCCAGCAGCTCGAGACAGGCAGGGGAGCTGTTTTTT
CASSSRQAGELFF
>TRBJ2-7|TRBD2|TRBV27|.
TGTGCCAGCAGTGCCGCGGGGCGGGAGTGGGGTGAGCAGTACTTC
CASSAAGREWGEQYF
>TRBJ1-1|.|TRBV6-1|once
TGTGCCAGCAGTGAATTGACAGGCGACACTGAAGCTTTCTTT
CASSELTGDTEAFF
>TRBJ2-5|TRBD2|TRBV7-7|.
TGTGGCCGCGGGGGACTAGCGGGAGGGGGGGCTCAAGAGACCCAGTACTTC
CGRGGLAGGGAQETQYF